This T cell receptor beta chain was documented in a study of shared clonotypes between healthy human individuals. The overall study: There were three CD4 naive, three CD4 memory, two CD8 naive and one CD8 memory plates per donor.

Germline V gene sequence: CDR1 MNHNS, CDR2 SASEGT. Germline trimming cut 6 bases from V and 5 bases from J; bases unmatched to any gene: 5. The CDR3 is 14 amino acids. TCRdb's table, derived via immunoSEQ multiplex PCR, lists solely in-frame clones and lacks some. Among 2 million to 2.5 million clones, around 95% were seen once, and the ten largest hold roughly 0.13%. This receptor was identified in a man aged 18 to 30 in good health. Sequencing input: naive CD4+ T cells sorted from blood. Regarding subset: CD45RA+ positively selected. The genes are TRBV6-1 and TRBJ2-2; 8 positions agree with TRBD1. The CDR3 is CASREDRVTGELFF. The CDR3, as DNA: TGTGCCAGCAGGGAGGACAGGGTGACCGGGGAGCTGTTTTTT.